A single sample is the source of the 22 T cell receptor beta chains below, sequenced in a study of blood T cell repertoires in COVID-19. Assay used: immunoSEQ multiplex PCR; TCRdb lists only in-frame clones, some missing. The table includes over 300,000 clones, 70% to 90% detected once. Material: PBMCs or T cells enriched from blood (not recorded which). These receptors all stem from a woman aged 25 to 45 with acute COVID-19.

The chain's CDR3 is CASSNGNRAIYGYTF. In nucleotides, the CDR3 is TGTGCCAGCAGCAATGGGAACAGGGCCATCTATGGCTACACCTTC. The chain is built from TRBV21-1 and TRBJ1-2; the DNA was not compared with TRBD1, the D call given in the table. TRBV21-1 is a recognized pseudogene. This CDR3 spans 15 amino acids.

This clone has only one observation. The J gene is TRBJ1-2, the V gene TRBV6-1, with 10 positions matching TRBD1. Germline-derived CDR1 and CDR2 are MNHNS and SASEGT. V was clipped by 5 bases and J by 5 bases; unmatched bases: 8. The CDR3 covers 15 residues. This CDR3 reads CASSWRQGAGYGYTF. In DNA form, the CDR3 reads TGTGCCAGCAGTTGGAGACAGGGGGCAGGGTATGGCTACACCTTC.

The rearrangement links TRBV18 to TRBJ2-2; TRBD1 might be the D (6 bases). V lost 2 bases, J lost 7 bases, and 20 bases lay in between. This CDR3 is 17 amino acids long. CDR1 is KGHSH, CDR2 LQKENI, per germline. The CDR3 region has the DNA TGTGCCAGCTCACCAAACCTTGTTACAGGGTCTGGCGGGGAGCTGTTTTTT. It specifies CASSPNLVTGSGGELFF.

This clone was seen only once. This chain's CDR3 is CASSIVSNRGYEQYF. The CDR3 bases are TGTGCCAGTAGTATAGTAAGTAACAGGGGCTACGAGCAGTACTTC. This chain connects TRBV19 to TRBJ2-7, with 7 bases fitting TRBD1. In germline, CDR1 is LNHDA, CDR2 SQIVND (reference sequence). J was trimmed by 3 bases and V by 1 base; bases with no gene match: 6. This CDR3 has 15 residues.

The J gene is TRBJ2-7, the V gene TRBV5-1; 9 nucleotides match TRBD2. This CDR3 has 16 amino acids. V gave up 3 bases and J gave up 2 bases; unmatched junction bases: 9. Germline V gives CDR1 SGHRS, CDR2 YFSETQ. CDR3 DNA sequence: TGCGCCAGCAGCTGGGGGGCTAGCGGGGTCCCCTACGAGCAGTACTTC. It codes for CASSWGASGVPYEQYF.

The rearrangement joins TRBV5-5 to TRBJ1-2; 7 bases align to TRBD1. V lost 3 bases, J lost 0 bases, and 8 bases stayed unmatched. Germline V CDR1 and CDR2: SGHKS, YYEKEE (reference sequence). CDR3 length: 16 residues. CDR3 coding DNA: TGTGCCAGCAGCTACCCCGGACAGGTTTCTAACTATGGCTACACCTTC. Its protein product is CASSYPGQVSNYGYTF.

The J gene is TRBJ1-5, the V gene TRBV5-8, with TRBD1 matching 7 bases. Germline CDR1 is SGHTS and CDR2 is YDEGEE. CDR3 length: 17 amino acids. V lost 4 bases, J lost 3 bases, and 13 bases stayed unmatched. This chain's CDR3 is CASSPDTWTGLNQPQHF. CDR3 nucleotide sequence: TGTGCCAGCAGCCCGGACACATGGACAGGACTCAATCAGCCCCAGCATTTT.

The V call is TRBV6-5, the J call TRBJ1-2; the match to TRBD1 covers 7 bases. The CDR3 runs 14 residues. The V and J ends lost 7 bases and 3 bases, in that order; junction bases with no gene match: 8. The V gene's germline CDR1 is MNHEY and CDR2 SVGAGI. The CDR3 here is CASTSEGADYGYTF. In DNA form, the CDR3 reads TGTGCCAGCACTTCGGAGGGGGCGGACTATGGCTACACCTTC.

V usage is TRBV29-1 and J usage is TRBJ2-7, with D possibly TRBD2 on 6 matching bases. Germline loops: CDR1 SQVTM, CDR2 ANQGSEA. The CDR3 has 13 amino acids. V was clipped by 6 bases and J by 0 bases, with 12 bases between them. CDR3 residues: CSVRGTSSYEQYF. CDR3 nucleotides: TGCAGCGTGCGCGGGACCAGCTCCTACGAGCAGTACTTC.

This chain joins TRBV18 and TRBJ1-2; weak D call: TRBD1 (6 bases). The V gene lost 5 bases and the J gene lost 8 bases, with 21 bases spanning the gap. Germline CDR1 KGHSH, CDR2 LQKENI. The CDR3 runs to 15 residues. For the CDR3, the DNA is TGTGCCAGCTCATCGAGAACAGGGCCCTTTGGCGGCTACACCTTC. Translation gives CASSSRTGPFGGYTF.

The J gene is TRBJ1-1, the V gene TRBV24-1; 12 bases are shared with TRBD1. The CDR3 has 14 residues. Germline loops: CDR1 KGHDR, CDR2 SFDVKD. V shed 8 bases and J 5 bases; nucleotides not matched to a gene: 5. CDR3 in amino acids: CATMGQGADTEAFF. The CDR3 DNA reads TGTGCCACCATGGGACAGGGGGCGGATACTGAAGCTTTCTTT.

This chain uses TRBV19 with TRBJ2-3; tentative D call: TRBD1 (7 bases). Germline CDR1 and CDR2: LNHDA and SQIVND (reference sequence). CDR3 length: 15 residues. V lost 6 bases to trimming and J lost 0 bases, with 13 bases between them. The CDR3 coding sequence is TGTGCCAGTAGGCAGGGGGGTGCTAGCACAGATACGCAGTATTTT. It translates to CASRQGGASTDTQYF.

J is TRBJ1-2 and V is TRBV29-1, with D possibly TRBD1 on 5 matching bases. CDR3 length equals 11 residues. V lost 4 bases and J 8 bases, leaving 11 bases between the germline ends. The germline CDR1 and CDR2 sequences are SQVTM and ANQGSEA. The CDR3 protein is CSVGWGEGYTF. The CDR3 bases are TGCAGCGTTGGGTGGGGGGAAGGCTACACCTTC.

In this sample, this clone turned up once. CDR3: CASSLGTLHYEQYF. CDR3 DNA sequence: TGTGCCAGCTCACTGGGGACACTCCACTACGAGCAGTACTTC. This chain uses TRBV18 with TRBJ2-7; D possibly corresponds to TRBD1 (6 bases). The CDR3 has 14 residues. V lost 4 bases, J lost 3 bases, and 13 bases lay in between. Germline CDR1 KGHSH, CDR2 LQKENI. Variable domain in full (rest from reference TRBV18 and TRBJ2-7): NAGVMQNPRHLVRRRGQEARLRCSPMKGHSHVYWYRQLPEEGLKFMVYLQKENIIDESGMPKERFSAEFPKEGPSILRIQQVVRGDSAAYFCASSLGTLHYEQYFGPGTRLTVT.

The genes are TRBV10-2 and TRBJ1-3, with D uncertain. This CDR3 region has 12 residues. Trimming shortened V by 6 bases and J by 4 bases, and 7 bases separated the two germline ends. Germline values: CDR1 WSHSY, CDR2 SAAADI. CDR3 amino acids: CASRATGNTIYF. The DNA for the CDR3 is TGCGCCAGCAGAGCTACCGGAAACACCATATATTTT.

This clone was seen only once. V and J are TRBV5-6 and TRBJ1-1, with 10 positions matching TRBD1. With 5 bases clipped from V and 11 bases from J, the junction kept 15 bases outside the gene matches. The CDR3 extends over 15 amino acids. Germline values: CDR1 SGHDT, CDR2 YYEEEE. The CDR3 nucleotides read TGTGCCAGCAGATCGTACGGGACAGGGGACGTTCGGGCTTTCTTT. It specifies CASRSYGTGDVRAFF.

This clone was detected only once. The V gene is TRBV7-2, the J gene TRBJ2-4; D perhaps matches TRBD1 (6 bases). Germline lookup yields CDR1 SGHTA and CDR2 FQGNSA. This CDR3 has 15 amino acids. V lost 5 bases, J lost 4 bases, and 15 bases lay in between. Here the CDR3 reads CASSASWDIKNIQYF. Here the CDR3 DNA reads TGTGCCAGCAGCGCCTCCTGGGACATTAAAAACATTCAGTACTTC.

This clone was seen a single time. J is TRBJ2-3 and V is TRBV6-2 or TRBV6-3, with D possibly matching TRBD1 (5 bases). V shed 4 bases and J shed 2 bases, with 16 bases lying between them. Per germline, CDR1 MNHEY and CDR2 SVGEGT. The CDR3 runs 16 residues. CDR3 sequence: CASSSLSGMSTDTQYF. The CDR3 nucleotides read TGTGCCAGCAGTTCGCTTTCAGGGATGTCCACAGATACGCAGTATTTT.

The chain has TRBV3-1 (or the pseudogene TRBV3-2) and TRBJ2-1, with TRBD1 matching over 9 bases. The CDR3 has 15 residues. With 3 bases clipped from V and 5 bases from J, the junction kept 5 bases outside the gene matches. Germline lookup yields CDR1 LGHDT and CDR2 YNNKEL (reference sequence). The DNA for the CDR3 is TGTGCCAGCAGCCAGCCGGGACAGGGAAACAATGAGCAGTTCTTC. Translating gives CASSQPGQGNNEQFF.

V is TRBV27 and J is TRBJ2-6; perhaps TRBD2 as D (5 bases). The CDR3 contains 16 residues. Between the trimmed V and J ends, which lost 2 bases and 1 base, there was a span of 9 bases. CDR1 and CDR2 from the germline V gene are MNHEY and SMNVEV (reference sequence). The CDR3: CASSLITGSGANVLTF. The CDR3 DNA is TGTGCCAGCAGTTTAATAACGGGATCTGGGGCCAACGTCCTGACTTTC.

The V gene is TRBV30, the J gene TRBJ1-5, with D hard to call. Germline CDR1 reads GTSNPN; CDR2 reads SVGIG (reference sequence). The CDR3 length is 14 residues. The germline V and J ends were trimmed by 2 bases and 9 bases, with 17 bases remaining between them. In DNA, the CDR3 is TGTGCCTGGAGTAGGTTGGGCCCTCGGGGGCCCCAGCATTTT. Translating gives CAWSRLGPRGPQHF.

The chain couples TRBV5-1 to TRBJ1-4, with 8 bases fitting TRBD1. Germline V gene sequence: CDR1 SGHRS, CDR2 YFSETQ. J was trimmed by 4 bases and V by 6 bases; bases with no gene match: 8. CDR3 length equals 15 residues. CDR3 coding DNA: TGCGCCAGCACCCTAGGGGACAGGCTTAATGAAAAACTGTTTTTT. This codes for CASTLGDRLNEKLFF.